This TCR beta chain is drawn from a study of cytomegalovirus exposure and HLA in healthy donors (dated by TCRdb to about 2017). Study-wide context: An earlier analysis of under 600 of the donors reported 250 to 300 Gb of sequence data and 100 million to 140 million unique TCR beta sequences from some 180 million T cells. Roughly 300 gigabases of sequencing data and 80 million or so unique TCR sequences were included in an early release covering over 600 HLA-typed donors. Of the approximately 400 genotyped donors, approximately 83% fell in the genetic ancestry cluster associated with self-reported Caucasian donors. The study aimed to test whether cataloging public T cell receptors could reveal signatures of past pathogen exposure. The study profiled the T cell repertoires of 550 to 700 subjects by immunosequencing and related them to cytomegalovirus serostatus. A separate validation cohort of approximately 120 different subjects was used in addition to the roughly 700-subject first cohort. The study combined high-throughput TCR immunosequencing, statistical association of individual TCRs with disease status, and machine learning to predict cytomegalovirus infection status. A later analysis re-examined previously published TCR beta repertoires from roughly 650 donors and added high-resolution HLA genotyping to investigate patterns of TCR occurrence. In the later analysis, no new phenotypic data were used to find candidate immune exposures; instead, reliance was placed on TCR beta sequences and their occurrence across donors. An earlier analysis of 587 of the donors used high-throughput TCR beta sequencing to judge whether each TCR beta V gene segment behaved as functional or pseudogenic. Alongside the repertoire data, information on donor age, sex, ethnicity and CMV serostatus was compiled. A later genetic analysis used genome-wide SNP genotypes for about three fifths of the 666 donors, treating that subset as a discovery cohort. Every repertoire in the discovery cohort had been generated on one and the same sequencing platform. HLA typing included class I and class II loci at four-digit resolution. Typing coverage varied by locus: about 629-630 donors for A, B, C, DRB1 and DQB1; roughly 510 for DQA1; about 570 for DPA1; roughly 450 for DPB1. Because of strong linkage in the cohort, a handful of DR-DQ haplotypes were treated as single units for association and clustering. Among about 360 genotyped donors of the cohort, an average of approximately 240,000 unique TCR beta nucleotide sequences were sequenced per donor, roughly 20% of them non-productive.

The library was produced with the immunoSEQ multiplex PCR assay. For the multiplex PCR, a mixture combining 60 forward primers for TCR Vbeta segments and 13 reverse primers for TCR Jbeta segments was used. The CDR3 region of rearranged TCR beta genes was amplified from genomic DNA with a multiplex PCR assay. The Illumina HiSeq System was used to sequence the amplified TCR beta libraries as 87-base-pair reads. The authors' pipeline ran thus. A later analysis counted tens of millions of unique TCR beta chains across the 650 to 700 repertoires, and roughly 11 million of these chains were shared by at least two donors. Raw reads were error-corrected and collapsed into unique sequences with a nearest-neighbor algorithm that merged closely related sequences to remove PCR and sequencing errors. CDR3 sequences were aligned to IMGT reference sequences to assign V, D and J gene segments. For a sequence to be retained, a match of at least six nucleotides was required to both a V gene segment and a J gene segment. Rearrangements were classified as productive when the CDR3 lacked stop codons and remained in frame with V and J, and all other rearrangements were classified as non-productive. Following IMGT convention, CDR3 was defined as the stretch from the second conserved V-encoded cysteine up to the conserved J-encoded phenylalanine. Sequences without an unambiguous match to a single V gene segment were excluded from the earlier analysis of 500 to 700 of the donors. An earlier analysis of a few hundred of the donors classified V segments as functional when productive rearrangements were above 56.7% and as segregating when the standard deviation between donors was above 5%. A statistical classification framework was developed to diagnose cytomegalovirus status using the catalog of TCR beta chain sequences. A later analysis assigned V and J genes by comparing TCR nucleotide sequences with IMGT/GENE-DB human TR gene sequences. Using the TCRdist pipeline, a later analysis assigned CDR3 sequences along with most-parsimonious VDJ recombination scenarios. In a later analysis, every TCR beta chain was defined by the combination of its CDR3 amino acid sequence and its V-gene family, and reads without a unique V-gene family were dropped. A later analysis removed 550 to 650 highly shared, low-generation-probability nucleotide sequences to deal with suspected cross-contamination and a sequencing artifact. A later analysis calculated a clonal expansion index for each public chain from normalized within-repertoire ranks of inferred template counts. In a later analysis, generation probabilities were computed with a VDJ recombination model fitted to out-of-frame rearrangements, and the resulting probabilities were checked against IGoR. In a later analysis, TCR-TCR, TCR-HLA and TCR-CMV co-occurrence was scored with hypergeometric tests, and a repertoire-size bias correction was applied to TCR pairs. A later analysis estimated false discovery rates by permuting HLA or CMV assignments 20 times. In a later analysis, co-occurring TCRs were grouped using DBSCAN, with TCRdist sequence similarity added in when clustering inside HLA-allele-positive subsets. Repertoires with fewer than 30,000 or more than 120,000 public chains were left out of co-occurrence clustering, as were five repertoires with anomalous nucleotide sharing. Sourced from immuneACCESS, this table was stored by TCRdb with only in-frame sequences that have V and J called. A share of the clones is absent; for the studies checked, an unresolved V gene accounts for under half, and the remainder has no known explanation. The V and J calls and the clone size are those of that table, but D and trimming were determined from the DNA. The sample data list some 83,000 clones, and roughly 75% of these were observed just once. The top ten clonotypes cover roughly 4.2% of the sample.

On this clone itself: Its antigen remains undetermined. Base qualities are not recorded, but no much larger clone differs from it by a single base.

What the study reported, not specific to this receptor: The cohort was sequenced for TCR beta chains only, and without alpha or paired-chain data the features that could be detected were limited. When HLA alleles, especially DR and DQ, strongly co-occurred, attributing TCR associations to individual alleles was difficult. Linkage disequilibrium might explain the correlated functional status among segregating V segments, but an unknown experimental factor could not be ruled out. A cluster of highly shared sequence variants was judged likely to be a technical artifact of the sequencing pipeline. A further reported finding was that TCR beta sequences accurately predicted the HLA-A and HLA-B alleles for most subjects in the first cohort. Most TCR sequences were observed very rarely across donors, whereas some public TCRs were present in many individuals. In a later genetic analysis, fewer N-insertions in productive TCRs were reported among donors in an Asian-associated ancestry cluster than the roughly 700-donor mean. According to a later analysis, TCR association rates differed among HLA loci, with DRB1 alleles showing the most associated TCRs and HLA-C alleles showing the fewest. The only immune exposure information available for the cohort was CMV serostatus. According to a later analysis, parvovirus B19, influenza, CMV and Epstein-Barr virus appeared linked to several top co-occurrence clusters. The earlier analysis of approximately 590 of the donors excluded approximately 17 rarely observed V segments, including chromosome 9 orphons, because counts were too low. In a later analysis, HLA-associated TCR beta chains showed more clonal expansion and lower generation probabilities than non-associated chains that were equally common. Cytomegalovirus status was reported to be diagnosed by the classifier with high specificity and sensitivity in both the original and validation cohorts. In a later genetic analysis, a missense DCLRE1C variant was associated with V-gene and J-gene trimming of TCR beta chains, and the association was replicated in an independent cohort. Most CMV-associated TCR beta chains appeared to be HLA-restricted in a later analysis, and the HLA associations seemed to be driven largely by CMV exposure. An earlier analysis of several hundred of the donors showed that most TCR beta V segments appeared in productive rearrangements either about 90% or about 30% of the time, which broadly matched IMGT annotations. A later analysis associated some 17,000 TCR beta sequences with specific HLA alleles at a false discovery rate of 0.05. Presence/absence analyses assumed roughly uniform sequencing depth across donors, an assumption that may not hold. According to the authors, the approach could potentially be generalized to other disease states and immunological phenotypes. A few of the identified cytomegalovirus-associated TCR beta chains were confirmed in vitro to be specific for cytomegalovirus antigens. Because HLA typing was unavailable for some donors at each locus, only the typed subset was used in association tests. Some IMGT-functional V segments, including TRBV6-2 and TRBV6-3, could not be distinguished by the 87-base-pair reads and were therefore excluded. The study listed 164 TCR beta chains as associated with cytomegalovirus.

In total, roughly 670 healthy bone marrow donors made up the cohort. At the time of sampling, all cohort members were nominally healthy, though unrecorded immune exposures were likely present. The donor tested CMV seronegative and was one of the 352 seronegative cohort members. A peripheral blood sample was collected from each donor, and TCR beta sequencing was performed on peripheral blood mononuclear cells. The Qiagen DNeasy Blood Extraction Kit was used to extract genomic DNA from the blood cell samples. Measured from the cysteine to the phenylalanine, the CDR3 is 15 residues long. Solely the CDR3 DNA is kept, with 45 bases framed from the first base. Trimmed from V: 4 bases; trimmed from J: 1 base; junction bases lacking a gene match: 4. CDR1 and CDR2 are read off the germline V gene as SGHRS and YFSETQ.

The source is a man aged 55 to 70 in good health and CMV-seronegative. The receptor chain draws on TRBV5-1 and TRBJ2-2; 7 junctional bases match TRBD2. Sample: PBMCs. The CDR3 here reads CASSPSSGNTGELFF. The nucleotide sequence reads TGCGCCAGCAGCCCCTCTAGCGGGAACACCGGGGAGCTGTTTTTT.